The rows below give T cell receptor beta chains drawn from one sample of a study of cytomegalovirus exposure and HLA in healthy donors. Measured with immunoSEQ multiplex PCR; TCRdb has only the in-frame clones, and not every one. The repertoire has roughly 200,000 clones, over 65% of them found once; the top ten carry about 2%. Material: PBMCs. The source of these receptors is a woman in her twenties or thirties in good health and CMV-seronegative. The CDR3 runs from the conserved cysteine through the conserved F or W. A D gene is named only where the DNA matches it firmly. The size entry is marked missing in some rows and otherwise reads once, few, many or a size class.

CDR3aa	CDR3nt	d_gene	abundance	len	v_gene	j_gene
CASSIGGEQYF	TGTGCCAGCAGCATCGGGGGCGAGCAGTACTTC	NA	NA	11	TRBV11-2	TRBJ2-7
CSVDISGVSAQYF	TGCAGCGTTGATATCTCGGGGGTATCGGCCCAGTACTTC	NA	NA	13	TRBV29-1	TRBJ2-5
CASSRTRDRAYEQYF	TGTGCCAGCAGCCGGACCCGGGACAGGGCCTACGAGCAGTACTTC	TRBD1	few	15	TRBV4-2	TRBJ2-7
CASSVWTGDFLDTEAFF	TGCGCCAGCAGTGTCTGGACAGGGGATTTTTTGGACACTGAAGCTTTCTTT	TRBD1	NA	17	TRBV10-2	TRBJ1-1
CASSTRQGNSNQPQHF	TGTGCCAGCAGCACCCGACAGGGCAATAGCAATCAGCCCCAGCATTTT	TRBD1	NA	16	TRBV7-8	TRBJ1-5
CASSFGFLGTFYNEQFF	TGTGCCAGCAGCTTCGGGTTTTTGGGGACTTTTTACAATGAGCAGTTCTTC	NA	NA	17	TRBV7-2	TRBJ2-1
CASSLAPDSAYEQYF	TGCGCCAGCAGCTTGGCCCCGGACAGTGCCTACGAGCAGTACTTC	NA	NA	15	TRBV5-1	TRBJ2-7
CASSQDPPFRGLAVRSSYNEQFF	TGTGCCAGCAGCCAAGATCCCCCCTTTCGGGGACTAGCGGTTCGAAGCTCCTACAATGAGCAGTTCTTC	TRBD2	NA	23	TRBV4-2	TRBJ2-1
CASSPDRLNTEAFF	TGTGCCAGCAGTCCGGACAGGCTGAACACTGAAGCTTTCTTT	TRBD1	NA	14	TRBV2	TRBJ1-1
CASSLPGQASLKETQYF	TGTGCCAGCAGCTTGCCGGGACAGGCGTCCCTTAAAGAGACCCAGTACTTC	TRBD1	few	17	TRBV5-8	TRBJ2-5
CASSSQGARRETQYF	TGTGCCAGCAGTTCACAGGGGGCGCGCAGAGAGACCCAGTACTTC	TRBD1	NA	15	TRBV7-2	TRBJ2-5
CAISPRSSGANVLTF	TGTGCGATATCACCTCGCAGCTCTGGGGCCAACGTCCTGACTTTC	NA	NA	15	TRBV10-3	TRBJ2-6
CASSQGVSGELFF	TGTGCCAGCAGCCAAGGCGTATCCGGGGAGCTGTTTTTT	NA	NA	13	TRBV4-2	TRBJ2-2
CASSSGPGEETQYF	TGCGCCAGCAGTTCGGGTCCCGGGGAAGAGACCCAGTACTTC	NA	few	14	TRBV5-1	TRBJ2-5
CASSLWVTWTGANTEAFF	TGTGCCAGCAGCTTGTGGGTCACTTGGACAGGCGCGAACACTGAAGCTTTCTTT	TRBD1	NA	18	TRBV5-6	TRBJ1-1
CASSVAGGSYNEQFF	TGTGCCAGCAGCGTAGCCGGGGGCTCCTACAATGAGCAGTTCTTC	NA	once	15	TRBV5-6	TRBJ2-1
CASSQTGGSIQYF	TGTGCCAGCAGCCAAACAGGGGGCAGCATTCAGTACTTC	TRBD1	NA	13	TRBV14	TRBJ2-4
CAWSVWTGYNSPLHF	TGTGCCTGGAGTGTTTGGACAGGGTACAATTCACCCCTCCACTTT	TRBD1	few	15	TRBV30	TRBJ1-6
CASSLGQGFLNTEAFF	TGTGCCAGCAGCTTGGGACAGGGCTTCCTGAACACTGAAGCTTTCTTT	TRBD1	NA	16	TRBV11-2	TRBJ1-1
CASSQGGVRGNSPLHF	TGCGCCAGCAGCCAAGGAGGGGTGCGGGGGAATTCACCCCTCCACTTT	NA	NA	16	TRBV4-1	TRBJ1-6
CSSSTRRTEDTEAFF	TGTTCCAGCAGCACCCGCCGGACAGAGGACACTGAAGCTTTCTTT	NA	NA	15	TRBV7-9	TRBJ1-1
CASSLDRGSSGYTF	TGTGCCAGCAGCTTAGACAGGGGATCGAGTGGCTACACCTTC	TRBD1	NA	14	TRBV7-6	TRBJ1-2
CASSQDRGGAAPEAFF	TGCGCCAGCAGCCAAGATAGGGGGGGAGCTGCGCCCGAAGCTTTCTTT	NA	NA	16	TRBV4-1	TRBJ1-1
CASSLSRGSYGYTF	TGTGCCAGCAGCTTAAGCAGGGGAAGCTATGGCTACACCTTC	NA	few	14	TRBV7-9	TRBJ1-2
CASSPGTDTQYF	TGTGCCAGCAGCCCGGGCACAGATACGCAGTATTTT	NA	NA	12	TRBV7-9	TRBJ2-3
CASSHLPTGSRNEQYF	TGCGCCAGCAGCCACCTCCCGACAGGGTCTAGGAACGAGCAGTACTTC	TRBD1	NA	16	TRBV4-3	TRBJ2-7
CASSPGLSYNEQFF	TGCGCCAGCAGCCCTGGACTTAGCTACAATGAGCAGTTCTTC	NA	few	14	TRBV4-3	TRBJ2-1
CASSKIPQSETQYF	TGTGCCAGCAGCAAAATTCCCCAGTCAGAGACCCAGTACTTC	NA	few	14	TRBV9	TRBJ2-5
CASSGQGLQETQYF	TGTGCCAGCAGCGGACAGGGATTACAAGAGACCCAGTACTTC	TRBD1	once	14	TRBV9	TRBJ2-5
CASSLGGSGRRGTGELFF	TGCGCCAGCAGCTTGGGCGGTAGCGGACGAAGAGGCACCGGGGAGCTGTTTTTT	NA	NA	18	TRBV5-1	TRBJ2-2
CASSHPGQGSYEQYF	TGTGCCAGCTCACATCCGGGACAGGGCTCCTACGAGCAGTACTTC	TRBD1	NA	15	TRBV18	TRBJ2-7
CATSRDLASPFPYEQYF	TGTGCCACCAGCAGAGATTTGGCTAGCCCCTTTCCCTACGAGCAGTACTTC	NA	NA	17	TRBV15	TRBJ2-7
CASSYRGLGGANVLTF	TGTGCCAGCAGTTACAGGGGGCTCGGTGGGGCCAACGTCCTGACTTTC	TRBD1	NA	16	TRBV6-5	TRBJ2-6
CASSRRTDTQYF	TGTGCCAGCAGTCGTCGCACAGATACGCAGTATTTT	NA	few	12	TRBV5-6	TRBJ2-3
CASSLVVSGQGGLNQPQHF	TGTGCCAGCAGCTTAGTTGTGTCGGGACAGGGAGGATTAAATCAGCCCCAGCATTTT	TRBD1	NA	19	TRBV7-8	TRBJ1-5
CASSPTGDYGYTF	TGTGCCAGCAGCCCTACAGGGGACTATGGCTACACCTTC	TRBD1	few	13	TRBV6-6	TRBJ1-2
CAISEPQGVRDF	TGTGCCATCAGTGAACCCCAGGGGGTTCGGGACTTT	TRBD1	NA	12	TRBV10-3	TRBJ1-1
CASRKGGSAFF	TGTGCCAGCCGAAAAGGGGGATCAGCTTTCTTT	NA	few	11	TRBV6-1	TRBJ1-1
CAGRESMNTEAFF	TGTGCCGGCCGGGAGTCCATGAACACTGAAGCTTTCTTT	NA	NA	13	TRBV19	TRBJ1-1
CASSPGLAGDSEQFF	TGTGCCAGCTCACCGGGGCTAGCGGGAGATAGTGAGCAGTTCTTC	TRBD2	NA	15	TRBV18	TRBJ2-1
CASSPPTGGEDTQYF	TGTGCCAGCTCACCACCAACGGGAGGGGAAGATACGCAGTATTTT	TRBD2	NA	15	TRBV18	TRBJ2-3
CASSLAPWGAETYEQYF	TGTGCCAGCAGCTTAGCGCCTTGGGGCGCGGAGACCTACGAGCAGTACTTC	NA	NA	17	TRBV7-8	TRBJ2-7
CASSVGTANTEAFF	TGTGCCAGCAGCGTAGGGACAGCGAACACTGAAGCTTTCTTT	NA	NA	14	TRBV9	TRBJ1-1
CASSLVGARVTEAFF	TGTGCCAGCAGCTTAGTAGGAGCGAGGGTAACTGAAGCTTTCTTT	NA	NA	15	TRBV11-2	TRBJ1-1
CASRGASYEQYF	TGTGCCAGCAGGGGGGCCAGCTACGAGCAGTACTTC	NA	NA	12	TRBV2	TRBJ2-7